This TCR beta chain was retrieved from a study of shared clonotypes between healthy human individuals (dated by TCRdb to the early 2020s). About the study as a whole: A couple of women and three men aged 18 to 49 years were included in the cohort. The study deeply sequenced blood TCR repertoires of five healthy adults to estimate repertoire size and the extent of clonotype sharing between individuals. Between about 0.94 and 8.9 billion PBMCs per donor were obtained by leukapheresis. Libraries were prepared and TCR repertoires were sequenced by different laboratories using diverse techniques, in order to increase sequencing depth and limit assay-specific biases.

The donors were healthy, HIV-negative adults who had no recently reported acute infections or vaccinations. Every donor was a Caucasian adult living in Nashville, Tennessee, USA. For unsorted samples, some 100 million PBMCs were counted, and genomic DNA was extracted using the QIAamp DNA Blood Mini kit. Blood was obtained by leukapheresis, after which PBMCs were separated by Ficoll-Histopaque density gradient centrifugation and cryopreserved in liquid nitrogen vapor phase. Study-wide conclusions, independent of this receptor: The small number of donors limited the genetic and exposure-history diversity represented. Sampling was limited to blood, and TCR repertoires in tissue likely differ from TCR repertoires in blood. Based on pairwise subsampling, the degree of clonotype sharing among donors was expected to be affected by sequencing depth.

The germline V gene specifies SGDLS as CDR1 and YYNGEE as CDR2. The CDR3 goes from the cysteine to the phenylalanine over 15 residues. Only the CDR3 part of the read is kept: 45 bases, read in frame from the first base. The V end loses 3 bases and the J end loses 6 bases, and a stretch of 15 bases separates them. As regards this clone: Its antigen is still unknown. Base qualities are not at hand, and no much larger clone is one base apart.

TCR CDR3 regions were amplified from genomic DNA by multiplex PCR using the deep immunoSEQ assay. Genomic DNA extracted from each cell subset was distributed evenly over all wells of several immunoSEQ 96-well plates, and each plate served as one replicate. For unsorted PBMC, approximately 0.3 ug of genomic DNA, equivalent to roughly 30,000 T cell genomes, went into each replicate PCR. Unsorted PBMC genomic DNA was sequenced across ten immunoSEQ deep assay plates. Purified libraries were measured with a Qubit 3.0 fluorometer, size-checked on a Bioanalyzer 2100, and measured again with the KAPA Library Quantification kit. Every immunoSEQ 96-well plate was sequenced on a separate single-read 150-cycle Illumina NextSeq 550 flow cell. From the authors' description of their analysis: The immunoSEQ output contained only junctional sequences without quality scores, so filtering could not match that applied to full-length reads. To assign V/J genes and CDR3, sequences were annotated against IMGT germline references using PyIR, a Python wrapper for IgBLAST v1.9. Any read was removed if the V/J assignment was weak (E-value above 1e-6), the CDR3 was missing, or the read contained stop codons, out-of-frame junctions, or ambiguous translated residues. V3J clonotypes were defined as sequences sharing the same inferred V gene, J gene, and CDR3 amino acid sequence. Percentage overlap between repertoires was calculated by dividing the number of shared unique clonotypes by the size of the smaller repertoire. Three approaches were used to assess repertoire richness: RTK rarefaction, the Chao1 estimator, and Recon v2.1 estimates of unobserved clonotypes. Held by TCRdb, this immuneACCESS table contains in-frame sequences only and omits some clones. Under half of the omission traces to an unresolved V gene where checked; the cause of the rest is unknown. Clone size and V and J calls were adopted from that table, with D and trimming inferred from the DNA. In this sample the table shows about 480,000 clones, about three quarters of which occur a single time. Around an eighth of the sample goes to the ten largest clones.

The sequence links TRBV9 to TRBJ1-4; a confident D gene designation cannot be given. This clonotype was sampled from a woman between 40 and 50 years old in good health. Some clones in this sample may be carry-over from other donors' samples. What was sequenced was PBMCs. The DNA sequence is TGTGCCAGCAGCGCCAGCCGCGCTCCCTATGAAAAACTGTTTTTT. It is translated as CASSASRAPYEKLFF. With the portions outside the CDR3 filled from the reference TRBV9 and TRBJ1-4 genes, the complete variable region becomes DSGVTQTPKHLITATGQRVTLRCSPRSGDLSVYWYQQSLDQGLQFLIQYYNGEERAKGNILERFSAQQFPDLHSELNLSSLELGDSALYFCASSASRAPYEKLFFGSGTQLSVL.